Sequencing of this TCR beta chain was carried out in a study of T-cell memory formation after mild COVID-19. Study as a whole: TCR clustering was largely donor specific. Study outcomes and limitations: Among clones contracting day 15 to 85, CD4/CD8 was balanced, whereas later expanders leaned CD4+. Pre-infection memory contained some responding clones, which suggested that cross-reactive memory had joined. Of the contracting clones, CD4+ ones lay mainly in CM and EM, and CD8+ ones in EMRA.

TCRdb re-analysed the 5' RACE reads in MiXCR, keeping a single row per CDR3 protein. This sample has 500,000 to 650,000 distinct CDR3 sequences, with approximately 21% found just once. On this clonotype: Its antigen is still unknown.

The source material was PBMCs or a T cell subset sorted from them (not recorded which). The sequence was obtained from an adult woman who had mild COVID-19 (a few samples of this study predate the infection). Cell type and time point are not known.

CDR3 nucleotides: TGTGCCAGCAGACTTAGCGGGGCCTACGAGCAGTACTTC. Translation gives CASRLSGAYEQYF. J is TRBJ2-7 and V is TRBV12-3 or TRBV12-4, with TRBD2 identical over 8 bases. V was clipped by 6 bases and J by 2 bases; unmatched bases: 3. The CDR3 totals 13 residues.